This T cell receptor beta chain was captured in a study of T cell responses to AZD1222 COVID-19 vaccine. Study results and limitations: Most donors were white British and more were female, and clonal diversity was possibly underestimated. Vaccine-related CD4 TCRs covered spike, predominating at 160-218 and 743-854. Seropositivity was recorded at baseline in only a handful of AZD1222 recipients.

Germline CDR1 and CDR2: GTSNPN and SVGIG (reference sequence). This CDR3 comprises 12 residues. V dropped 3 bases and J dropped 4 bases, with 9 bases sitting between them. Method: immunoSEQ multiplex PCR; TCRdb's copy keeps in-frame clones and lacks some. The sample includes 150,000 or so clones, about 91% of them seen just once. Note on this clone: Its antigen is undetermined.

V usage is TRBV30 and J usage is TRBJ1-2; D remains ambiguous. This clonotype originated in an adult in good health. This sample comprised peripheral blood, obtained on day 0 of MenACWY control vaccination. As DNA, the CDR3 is TGTGCCTGGAGCCCTAGTTCCTATGGCTACACCTTC. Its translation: CAWSPSSYGYTF.